Listed here is a single TCR beta chain. Its target is unknown. This sample is drawn from a study of T cell responses to AZD1222 COVID-19 vaccine. Points from the study as a whole: Among those given AZD1222, only 6 or 7 were seropositive at baseline. The CD4 TCRs associated with vaccination extended across spike and predominated at 160-218 and 743-854.

Repertoires were generated with immunoSEQ multiplex PCR, while TCRdb's copy carries only in-frame clones and drops some. The sample gives roughly 99,000 clones, more than 75% of which show up once; under 25% is in the top ten. V gave up 1 base and J gave up 2 bases, with 6 bases separating them. CDR1 LGHDT and CDR2 YNNKEL come from the germline V gene (reference sequence). CDR3 size: 13 residues. The specimen comprised peripheral blood, sampled on day 0 of AZD1222 vaccination. The receptor comes from an adult in good health. The chain uses TRBV3-1 (or the pseudogene TRBV3-2) and TRBJ2-7; D uncertain. CDR3 sequence reads: CASSQGHTYEQYF. The CDR3, as DNA: TGTGCCAGCAGCCAAGGGCACACCTACGAGCAGTACTTC.